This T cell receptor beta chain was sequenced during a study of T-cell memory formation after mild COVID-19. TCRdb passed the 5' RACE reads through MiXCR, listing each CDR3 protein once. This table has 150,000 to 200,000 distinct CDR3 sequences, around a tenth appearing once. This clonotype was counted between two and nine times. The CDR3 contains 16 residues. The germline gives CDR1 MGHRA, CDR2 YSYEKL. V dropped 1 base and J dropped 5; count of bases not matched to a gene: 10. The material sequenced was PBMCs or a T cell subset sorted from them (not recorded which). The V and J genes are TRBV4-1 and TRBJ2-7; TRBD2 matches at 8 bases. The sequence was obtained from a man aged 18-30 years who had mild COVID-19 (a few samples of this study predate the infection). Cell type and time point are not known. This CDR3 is CASSQVSGLASHEQYF. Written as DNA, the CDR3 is TGCGCCAGCAGCCAAGTTTCAGGACTAGCATCTCACGAGCAGTACTTC.